This T cell receptor (beta chain) was recorded in a study of blood T cells in healthy people across ages. The junction had 9 bases not matched to a gene; V was cut back by 2 bases and J by 3 bases. Germline V lookup: CDR1 SGHVT, CDR2 SQSDAQ. This CDR3 region has 16 residues. Study results and caveats: Age brought a roughly linear fall in TCR beta diversity measured per million T cells. Both naive CD4+ cell counts and diversity were greater in long-lived donors than in aged donors.

A word on this clonotype: The antigen is undetermined.

Alongside a J-beta primer mix, a sample-barcoded 5' primer served in a second PCR lasting roughly 7 to 11 cycles. TCRdb processed the 5' RACE reads anew with MiXCR; each CDR3 protein has one entry. The sample comprises about 1.4 million distinct CDR3 sequences, 45% to 70% of which are singletons, and over 5% rests with the top ten. The sequenced material came from blood. This clonotype was obtained from a man between 18 and 29 years old in good health. This chain uses TRBV7-4 with TRBJ1-1; 7 positions match TRBD1. The CDR3 here is CASSLFTGQDHTEAFF. The CDR3 region has the DNA TGTGCCAGCAGCTTATTCACCGGACAGGATCACACTGAAGCTTTCTTT. The full variable domain, completed using reference TRBV7-4 and TRBJ1-1, is GAGVSQSPRYKVAKRGRDVALRCDSISGHVTLYWYRQTLGQGSEVLTYSQSDAQRDKSGRPSGRFSAERPERSVSTLKIQRTEQGDSAVYLCASSLFTGQDHTEAFFGQGTRLTVV.